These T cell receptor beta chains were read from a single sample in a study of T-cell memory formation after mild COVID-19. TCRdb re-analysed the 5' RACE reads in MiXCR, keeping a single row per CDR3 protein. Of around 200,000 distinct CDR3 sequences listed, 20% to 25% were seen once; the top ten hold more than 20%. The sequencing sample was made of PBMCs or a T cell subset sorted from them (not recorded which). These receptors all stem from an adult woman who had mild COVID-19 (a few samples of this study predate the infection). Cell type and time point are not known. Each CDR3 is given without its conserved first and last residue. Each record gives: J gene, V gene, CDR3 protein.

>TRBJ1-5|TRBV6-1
ASRAADSNQPQH
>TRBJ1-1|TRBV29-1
SGLTGNLNTEAF
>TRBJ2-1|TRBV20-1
SASFSGGYNEQF
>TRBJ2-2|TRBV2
ASSEARTNTGELF
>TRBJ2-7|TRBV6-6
ASSQLGGSLPYEQY
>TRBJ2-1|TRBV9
ASSGTSGGYNEQF
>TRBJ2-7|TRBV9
ASSVGPDRSSYEQY
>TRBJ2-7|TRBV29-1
SVVGLALSYEQY
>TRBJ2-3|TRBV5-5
ASSLEALGDTQY
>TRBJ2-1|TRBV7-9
ASSLPEHYGEQF
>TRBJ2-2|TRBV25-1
ASSELRDPGELF
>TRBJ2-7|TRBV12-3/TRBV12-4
ASSPLGQTYEQY
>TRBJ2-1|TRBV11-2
ASSGSGRGDGF
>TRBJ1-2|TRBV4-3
ASSQEAGYYGYT
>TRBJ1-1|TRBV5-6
ASSLGRGVLPGPEAF
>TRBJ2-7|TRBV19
ASSISPYEQY
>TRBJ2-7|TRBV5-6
ASRSQGYEQY
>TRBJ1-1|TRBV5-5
ASSHPGGQNTEAF
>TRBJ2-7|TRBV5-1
ASSLDRNEQY
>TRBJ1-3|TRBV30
AWKGGFTVY
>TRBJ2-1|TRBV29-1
SANSYNEQF
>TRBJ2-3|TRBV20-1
SAMGGYTDTQY
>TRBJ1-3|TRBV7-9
ASSLTGTGNTIY
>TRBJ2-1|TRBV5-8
ASSLRGLGYNEQF
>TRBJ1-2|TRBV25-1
ASSGRALYGYT
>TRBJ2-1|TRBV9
ASSGGREAGNEQF
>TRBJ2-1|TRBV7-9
ASSSGLAGVRGIYNEQF
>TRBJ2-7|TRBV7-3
ASSYSADPTYEQY
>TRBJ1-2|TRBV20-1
SASRRDNYGYT
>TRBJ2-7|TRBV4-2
ASSPRTSYYEQY
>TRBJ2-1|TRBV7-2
ASSPFGSTYNEQF
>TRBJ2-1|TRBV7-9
ASSPRSNDRAYNEQF
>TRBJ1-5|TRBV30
AWSGGNQPQH
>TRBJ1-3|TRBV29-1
SVESGNTIY
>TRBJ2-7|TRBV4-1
ASSQVPLATYEQY
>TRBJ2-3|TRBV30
AWSHSGRPTDTQY
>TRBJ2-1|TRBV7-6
ASSLRLAGGYNEQF
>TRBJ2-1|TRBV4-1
ASSLGPSNEQF
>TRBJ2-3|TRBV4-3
ASSQDRGRLDTQY
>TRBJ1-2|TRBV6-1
AGWGGAVGYT
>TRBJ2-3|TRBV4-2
ASSQDGGVTDTQY
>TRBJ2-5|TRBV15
ATSRDLGNGETQY
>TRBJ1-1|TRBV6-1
ASSEAPQDGNTEAF
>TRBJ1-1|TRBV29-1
SVDSDRAAPREAF
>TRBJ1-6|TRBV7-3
ASSPTGTGSPLH
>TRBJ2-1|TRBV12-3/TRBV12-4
ASIPRDARDNEQF
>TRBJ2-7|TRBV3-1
ASRRRDGGDEQY
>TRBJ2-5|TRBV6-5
ASSYSPWGSGGQETQY
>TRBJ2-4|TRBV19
ASSSPDRDGYIQY
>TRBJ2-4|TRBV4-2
ASSQTTGSPSY
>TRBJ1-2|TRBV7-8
ASSLVFGGSYGYT
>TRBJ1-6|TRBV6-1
ASSDGRGSPLH